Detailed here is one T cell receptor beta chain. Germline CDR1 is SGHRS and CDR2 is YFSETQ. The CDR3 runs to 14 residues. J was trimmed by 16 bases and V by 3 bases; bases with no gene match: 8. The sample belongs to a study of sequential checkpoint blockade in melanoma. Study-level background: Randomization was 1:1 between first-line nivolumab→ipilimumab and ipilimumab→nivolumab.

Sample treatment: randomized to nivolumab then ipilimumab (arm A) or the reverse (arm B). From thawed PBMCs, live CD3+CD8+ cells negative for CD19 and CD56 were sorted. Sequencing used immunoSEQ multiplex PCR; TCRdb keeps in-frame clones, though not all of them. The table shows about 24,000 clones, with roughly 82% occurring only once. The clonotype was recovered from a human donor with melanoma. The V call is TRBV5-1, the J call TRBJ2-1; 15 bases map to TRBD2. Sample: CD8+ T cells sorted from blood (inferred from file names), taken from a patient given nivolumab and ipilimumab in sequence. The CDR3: CASSSGLAGGRPFF. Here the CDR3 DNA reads TGCGCCAGCAGCTCGGGACTAGCGGGAGGCCGGCCATTCTTC.